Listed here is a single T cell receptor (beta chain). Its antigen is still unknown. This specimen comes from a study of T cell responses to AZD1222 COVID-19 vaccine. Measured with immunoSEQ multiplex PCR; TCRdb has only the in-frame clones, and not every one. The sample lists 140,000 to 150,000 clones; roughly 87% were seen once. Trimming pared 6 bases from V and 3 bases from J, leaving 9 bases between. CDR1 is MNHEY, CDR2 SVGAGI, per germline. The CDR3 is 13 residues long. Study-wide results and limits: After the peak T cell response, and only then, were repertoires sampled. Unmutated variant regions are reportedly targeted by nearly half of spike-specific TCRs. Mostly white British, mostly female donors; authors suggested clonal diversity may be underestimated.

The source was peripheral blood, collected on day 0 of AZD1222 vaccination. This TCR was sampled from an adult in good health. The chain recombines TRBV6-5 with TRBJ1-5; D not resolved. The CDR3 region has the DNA TGTGCCAGCAGCACAATGATCAATCAGCCCCAGCATTTT. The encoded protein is CASSTMINQPQHF.